The rows below give T cell receptor beta chains drawn from one sample of a study of OX40 agonist ivuxolimab in advanced cancers. The method was immunoSEQ multiplex PCR; TCRdb's version includes in-frame clones alone and lacks a portion of them. The sample carries under 80,000 clones, 80% to 90% recorded once. The sample here was CD4+ or CD8+ T cells sorted from blood, taken in a trial of the OX40 agonist ivuxolimab. The receptors were gathered from an adult with an advanced solid tumor such as melanoma, head and neck, liver or kidney cancer. The CDR3 runs from the conserved cysteine through the conserved F or W. The D gene is left open where the match is weak. Clone size is shown for a subset of rows, as once, few, many or a class of expanded clone.

j_gene,len,d_gene,abundance,v_gene,CDR3nt,CDR3aa
TRBJ2-1,15,.,.,TRBV19,TGTGCCAGTAGTAAAGACCTAAGCTCCTACAATGAGCAGTTCTTC,CASSKDLSSYNEQFF
TRBJ1-5,20,TRBD1,.,TRBV28,TGTGCCAGCAGTTTCCCCGGACAGGGCTGGGGACGGGGGGGCAATCAGCCCCAGCATTTT,CASSFPGQGWGRGGNQPQHF
TRBJ1-5,16,TRBD1,.,TRBV6-5,TGTGCCAGCAGTTCCGGGACAGGGAATCTGGCTCAGCCCCAGCATTTT,CASSSGTGNLAQPQHF
TRBJ1-2,12,.,.,TRBV15,TGTGCCACCAGCAGAGTAAGGGGCGGCTACACCTTC,CATSRVRGGYTF
TRBJ1-5,14,.,.,TRBV7-9,TGTGCCAGCAGCTTGATTGGGGAGGGGGAGCCCCAGCATTTT,CASSLIGEGEPQHF
TRBJ1-1,13,.,.,TRBV5-1,TGCGCCAGCAGCGGGGGACAGAACACTGAAGCTTTCTTT,CASSGGQNTEAFF
TRBJ2-2,17,.,.,TRBV4-1,TGCGCCAGCAGCCCCTCCCCCCGTCGACAGAACACCGGGGAGCTGTTTTTT,CASSPSPRRQNTGELFF
TRBJ2-7,13,.,.,TRBV10-1,TGCGCCAGCAGTGAGGCACTAACGGGAGAGCAGTACTTC,CASSEALTGEQYF
TRBJ2-5,13,.,.,TRBV14,TGTGCCAGCAGCCCGACGGTCCGGGAGACCCAGTACTTC,CASSPTVRETQYF
TRBJ1-2,16,.,.,TRBV9,TGTGCCAGCAGCGCCCCCCCGGGACACACTAACTATGGCTACACCTTC,CASSAPPGHTNYGYTF
TRBJ2-2,14,TRBD2,.,TRBV7-2,TGTGCCAGCAGCATGGGAGGGTTTAACGGGGAGCTGTTTTTT,CASSMGGFNGELFF
TRBJ2-5,14,.,.,TRBV5-1,TGCGCCAGCAGCTTGGATAGTAGTGCGGAGACCCAGTACTTC,CASSLDSSAETQYF
TRBJ2-1,15,TRBD2,.,TRBV18,TGTGCCAGCTCCCCCGGACTAGCGGGCTACAATGAGCAGTTCTTC,CASSPGLAGYNEQFF
TRBJ2-1,16,TRBD2,.,TRBV4-1,TGCGCCAGCAGCCCTGCAAGACTAGCGGAATACAATGAGCAGTTCTTC,CASSPARLAEYNEQFF
TRBJ1-5,16,.,.,TRBV7-8,TGTGCCAGCAGCCCGGACAGACTAACGAGCAATCAGCCCCAGCATTTT,CASSPDRLTSNQPQHF
TRBJ2-1,12,.,once,TRBV6-4,TGTGCCAGCGCTTCTAGCTTCGGTGAGCAGTTCTTC,CASASSFGEQFF
TRBJ2-1,15,TRBD2,.,TRBV5-1,TGCGCCAGCAGCGTTATACTAGCGGGGGACAATGAGCAGTTCTTC,CASSVILAGDNEQFF
TRBJ2-7,13,.,.,TRBV7-9,TGTGCCAGCAGCCCCAGCGGCTCCTACGAGCAGTACTTC,CASSPSGSYEQYF
TRBJ1-2,14,.,.,TRBV28,TGTGCCAGCAGTTTAGGACACGCGCTTATTGGCTACACCTTC,CASSLGHALIGYTF
TRBJ2-7,19,.,.,TRBV30,TGTGCCTGGAGTGTAATTGGGCACTGGGCGGCAGATAGCTCCTACGAGCAGTACTTC,CAWSVIGHWAADSSYEQYF
TRBJ2-5,14,.,.,TRBV5-1,TGCGCCAGCAGCTTGGTCTCAGCTGAAGAGACCCAGTACTTC,CASSLVSAEETQYF
TRBJ2-5,13,.,.,TRBV27,TGTGCCAGCAGTTTTTCCGTTAAAGAGACCCAGTACTTC,CASSFSVKETQYF
TRBJ2-5,15,.,.,TRBV6-5,TGTGCCAGCAGTTACTCGGGGGGACGTGGAAGGACCCAGTACTTC,CASSYSGGRGRTQYF
TRBJ2-6,15,.,.,TRBV18,TGTGCCAGCTCACCACAGGGCTCTGGGGCCAACGTCCTGACTTTC,CASSPQGSGANVLTF
TRBJ2-5,14,.,once,TRBV6-5,TGTGCCAGCAGTTACAGTACAGGGAGGGAGACCCAGTACTTC,CASSYSTGRETQYF
TRBJ2-7,16,TRBD1,once,TRBV28,TGTGCCAGCAGGCCAGGGACAGCCGGCCCCCCCTACGAGCAGTACTTC,CASRPGTAGPPYEQYF
TRBJ1-2,16,.,once,TRBV5-1,TGCGCCAGCAGCTTCGGAGACAGTTTTTGGCCTTATGGCTACACCTTC,CASSFGDSFWPYGYTF
TRBJ1-5,16,.,.,TRBV2,TGTGCCAGCAGTGAAGCGCCCCAGGCGACCAATCAGCCCCAGCATTTT,CASSEAPQATNQPQHF
TRBJ2-2,14,TRBD2,.,TRBV11-2,TGTGCCAGCAGCTTCGGGAGGGCCACCGGGGAGCTGTTTTTT,CASSFGRATGELFF
TRBJ2-7,15,.,.,TRBV4-1,TGCGCCAGCAGCCTAGGACGGTCGGGGGGCGACGAGCAGTACTTC,CASSLGRSGGDEQYF
TRBJ1-6,15,.,few,TRBV30,TGTGCCTGGAGTGGGGGGGCGCGATATAATTCACCCCTCCACTTT,CAWSGGARYNSPLHF
TRBJ2-2,13,.,.,TRBV2,TGTGCCAGCAACAGGGCCGGTACCGGGGAGCTGTTTTTT,CASNRAGTGELFF
TRBJ2-7,14,.,.,TRBV7-2,TGTGCCAGCAGCTCCTGGACAAGCCTCAGCGAGCAGTACTTC,CASSSWTSLSEQYF
TRBJ2-7,16,TRBD1,.,TRBV9,TGTGCCAGCAGCCCCCGGGACAGGGTGTCCCCCTACGAGCAGTACTTC,CASSPRDRVSPYEQYF
TRBJ2-3,16,TRBD2,.,TRBV19,TGTGCCAGTAGTGCGATTAGCGGGGGGGCTGGAGATACGCAGTATTTT,CASSAISGGAGDTQYF
TRBJ1-2,13,.,.,TRBV6-6,TGTGCCAGCAGCTTTGACAGGAACAACGGCTACACCTTC,CASSFDRNNGYTF
TRBJ2-3,11,.,medium-sized,TRBV6-1,TGTGCCAGCAGCCAGACAGATACGCAGTATTTT,CASSQTDTQYF
TRBJ1-1,13,TRBD1,.,TRBV2,TGTGCCACCAGGGGTACAGGGGTAGGTGAAGCTTTCTTT,CATRGTGVGEAFF
TRBJ2-7,14,.,.,TRBV6-1,TGTGCCAGCAGTGGGACAGTCGGATCCTACGAGCAGTACTTC,CASSGTVGSYEQYF
TRBJ2-5,13,.,.,TRBV29-1,TGCAGCGTCGCAGGGTCCCCCGGGGAGACCCAGTACTTC,CSVAGSPGETQYF
TRBJ1-1,15,.,once,TRBV30,TGTGCCTGGAGCCGCCGTAGAGCTTCGAACACTGAAGCTTTCTTT,CAWSRRRASNTEAFF
TRBJ2-2,13,.,.,TRBV28,TGTGCCAGCCTTTACAGGTCGACCGGGGAGCTGTTTTTT,CASLYRSTGELFF
TRBJ2-3,17,TRBD2,.,TRBV28,TGTGCCAGCAGTTTAGGCGGACTAGCACCGAGCACAGATACGCAGTATTTT,CASSLGGLAPSTDTQYF
TRBJ2-5,16,TRBD2,.,TRBV7-9,TGTGCCAGCAGCTTGTGGTTTAGCGGGGAGTGGGAGACCCAGTACTTC,CASSLWFSGEWETQYF
TRBJ1-2,13,TRBD1,.,TRBV19,TGTGCCAGTAGTGTGACAGGGGGCAGCGGCTACACCTTC,CASSVTGGSGYTF